The source of this TCR beta chain is a study of blood T cell repertoires in COVID-19 (dated by TCRdb to the early 2020s). Regarding the research as a whole: Samples covering the acute and convalescent phases of COVID-19 were provided by collaborators in the United States, Italy and Spain. The samples were drawn from the first 160 participants of the ongoing ImmuneRACE study and from 1,254 subjects provided by 6 global collaborators. Where available, HLA class I and class II types were taken from metadata supplied by the sample provider and were not determined by assay-based typing. The repertoires were released in a freely available public database meant as a resource for research on the immune response to SARS-CoV-2. The prospective study material was composed of cDNA or gDNA derived from T cells, B-cell-depleted T cells, or PBMCs. Deeply sampled blood TCRbeta repertoires from subjects exposed to, actively infected with, or recovered from COVID-19 were included in the dataset. Nearly every sample came with metadata listing a de-identified subject ID, COVID-19 status, age in years and sex.

TCRbeta CDR3 regions were amplified from genomic DNA by means of the immunoSEQ Assay, a bias-controlled multiplex PCR. The original pipeline was this. The number of nucleated cells in each sample was estimated from the amplification of reference gene primers within the assay. To quantify the absolute abundance of each unique TCRbeta CDR3 rearrangement, sequence reads were collapsed and filtered. Productive Simpson clonality was computed per sample as the square root of Simpson's diversity index over productive rearrangements. Not all clones reach the TCRdb copy of this immuneACCESS table, which keeps in-frame sequences only. Checked studies attribute under half of the gap to unresolved V genes and leave the rest unexplained. V and J calls and clone size come straight from that table; D and trimming were deduced from the DNA. The sample data list 200,000 to 300,000 clones, and roughly 84% of these were observed just once. The top ten clonotypes cover under 5% of the sample.

From cysteine to phenylalanine, the CDR3 is 14 amino acids long. Just CDR3 DNA is preserved here, 42 bases in frame from base 1. For CDR1 and CDR2, the germline V gene lists SGHRS and YFSETQ. The germline V and J ends show losses of 7 bases and 0 bases respectively, and no gene match explains 5 bases of the junction. Notes on this clone: The specificity of this receptor is unknown. No much larger clone exists at a distance of one base, and base qualities are not known.

On the study overall, not on this receptor specifically: Clinical and demographic metadata were provided uncurated, with the amount varying by source and participant.

Whole blood was collected in K2EDTA tubes by collaborating institutions according to the institutions' own protocols. Collaborator samples were shipped for TCRbeta analysis as frozen whole blood, isolated PBMCs, or DNA extracted from either sample type. The sample was peripheral blood. The sequence was collected from a man in his fifties or sixties with acute or convalescent COVID-19. Recombination joined TRBV5-1 with TRBJ1-1; 8 junctional bases match TRBD1. The DNA sequence follows: TGCGCCAGCGGCGACAGGGGTATGAACACTGAAGCTTTCTTT. It translates to CASGDRGMNTEAFF.